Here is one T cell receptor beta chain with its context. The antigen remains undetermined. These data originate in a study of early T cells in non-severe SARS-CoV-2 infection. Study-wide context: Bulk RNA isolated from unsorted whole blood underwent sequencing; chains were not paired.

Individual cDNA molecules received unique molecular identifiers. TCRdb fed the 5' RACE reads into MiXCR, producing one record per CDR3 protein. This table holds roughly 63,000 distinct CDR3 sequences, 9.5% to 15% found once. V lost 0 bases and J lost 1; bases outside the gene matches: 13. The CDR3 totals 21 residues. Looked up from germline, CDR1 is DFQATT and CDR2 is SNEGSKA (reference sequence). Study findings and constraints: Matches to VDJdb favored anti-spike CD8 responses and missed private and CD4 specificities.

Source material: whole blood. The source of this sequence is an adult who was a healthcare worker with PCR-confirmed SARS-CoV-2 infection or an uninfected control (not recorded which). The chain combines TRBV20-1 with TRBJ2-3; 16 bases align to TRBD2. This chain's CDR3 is CSARERAGTSGRALGTDTQYF. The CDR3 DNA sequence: TGCAGTGCTAGAGAGAGGGCCGGGACTAGCGGGAGGGCCCTCGGCACAGATACGCAGTATTTT.